Below, one T cell receptor (beta chain) is given with its context. The target antigen is unknown. The CDR3 runs to 14 residues. V lost 6 bases and J lost 4, with 15 bases in between. CDR1 is LNHDA and CDR2 is SQIVND in the germline V gene (reference sequence). These data are taken from a study of cytomegalovirus exposure and HLA in healthy donors. Study-wide results and limits: HLA allele associations emerged for fewer than 20,000 TCR beta sequences in a later analysis, at 0.05 false discovery rate.

The PCR used 60 Vbeta and 13 Jbeta primers. TCRdb's table, derived via immunoSEQ multiplex PCR, lists solely in-frame clones and lacks some. The repertoire has around 100,000 clones, over 60% of them found once; the top ten carry around 5%. The sequenced sample was PBMCs. This rearrangement joins TRBV19 to TRBJ1-2, with unresolved D. This clonotype was obtained from a man between 25 and 39 years old in good health and CMV-seropositive. In DNA, the CDR3 is TGTGCCAGTAGCCACGCACAGCTGGGCTATGGCTACACCTTC. As protein: CASSHAQLGYGYTF.